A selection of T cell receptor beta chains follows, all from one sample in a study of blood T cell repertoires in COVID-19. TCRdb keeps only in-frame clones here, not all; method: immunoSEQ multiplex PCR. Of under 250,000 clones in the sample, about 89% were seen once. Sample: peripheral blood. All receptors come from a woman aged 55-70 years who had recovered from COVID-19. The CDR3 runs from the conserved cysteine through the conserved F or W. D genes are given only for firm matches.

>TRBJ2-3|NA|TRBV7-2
CASSLGGGREAGDTQYF
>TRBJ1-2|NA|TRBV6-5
CASRHQDYGYTF
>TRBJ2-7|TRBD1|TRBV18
CASSKGAPSYEQYF
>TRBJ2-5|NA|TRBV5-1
CASSYDSQETQYF
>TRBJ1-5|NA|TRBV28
CASSSSLQPQHF
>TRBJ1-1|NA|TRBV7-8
CASSYWTDPKNTEAFF
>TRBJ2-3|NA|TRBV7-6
CASSLTGTLTDTQYF
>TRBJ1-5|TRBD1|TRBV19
CASSIGTGGFQPQHF
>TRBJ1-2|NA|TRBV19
CASRRAEGPNYGYTF
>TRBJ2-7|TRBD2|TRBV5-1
CASSLDSGGAGYEQYF
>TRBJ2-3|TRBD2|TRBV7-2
CASSFTSGGEADTQYF
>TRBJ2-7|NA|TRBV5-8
CASSSHRASYQYF
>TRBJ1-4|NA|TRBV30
CAWSGGTPTTNEKLFF
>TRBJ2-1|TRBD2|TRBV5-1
CASSLVGGRYEQFF
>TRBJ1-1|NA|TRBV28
CASKLGGTEAFF
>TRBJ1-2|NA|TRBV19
CASSTRTVDGYTF
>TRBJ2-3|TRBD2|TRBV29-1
CSVEDRRGSGTQYF
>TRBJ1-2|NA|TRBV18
CASSPQAGETPSTF
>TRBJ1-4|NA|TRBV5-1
CASSLGAQGKLFF
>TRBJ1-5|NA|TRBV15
CATSRDFGRGPYSNQPQHF
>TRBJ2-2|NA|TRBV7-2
CASSFPKNTGELFF
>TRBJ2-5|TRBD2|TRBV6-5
CASRAGGPSETQYF
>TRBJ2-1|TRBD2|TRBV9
CASSVGLADDEQFF
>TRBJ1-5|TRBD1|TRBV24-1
CATSRDSFQPQHF
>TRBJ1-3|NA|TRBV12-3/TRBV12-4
CASSYRNTIYF
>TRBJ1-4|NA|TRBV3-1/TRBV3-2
CASSSPGKNEKLFF
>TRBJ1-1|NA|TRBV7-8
CASSLEGSRTEAFF
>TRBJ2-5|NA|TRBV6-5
CASSYAYLVETQYF
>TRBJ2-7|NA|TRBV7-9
CASSRSYEQYF
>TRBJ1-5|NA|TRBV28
CASSLSGQPQHF
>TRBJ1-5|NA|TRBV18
CASSQGVLEQPQHF
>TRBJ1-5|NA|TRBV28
CASSLYGGSNQPQHF
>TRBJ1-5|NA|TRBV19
CASSIVGNNQPQHF
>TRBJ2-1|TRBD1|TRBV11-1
CASSSGGYSSYNEQFF
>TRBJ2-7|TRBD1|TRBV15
CATSRGPGTGDFEQYF
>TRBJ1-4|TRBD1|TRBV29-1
CSGWTGGEKLFF
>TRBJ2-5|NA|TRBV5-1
CASSLDSQGWETQYF
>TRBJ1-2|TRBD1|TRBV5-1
CASSPGQEYYGYTF